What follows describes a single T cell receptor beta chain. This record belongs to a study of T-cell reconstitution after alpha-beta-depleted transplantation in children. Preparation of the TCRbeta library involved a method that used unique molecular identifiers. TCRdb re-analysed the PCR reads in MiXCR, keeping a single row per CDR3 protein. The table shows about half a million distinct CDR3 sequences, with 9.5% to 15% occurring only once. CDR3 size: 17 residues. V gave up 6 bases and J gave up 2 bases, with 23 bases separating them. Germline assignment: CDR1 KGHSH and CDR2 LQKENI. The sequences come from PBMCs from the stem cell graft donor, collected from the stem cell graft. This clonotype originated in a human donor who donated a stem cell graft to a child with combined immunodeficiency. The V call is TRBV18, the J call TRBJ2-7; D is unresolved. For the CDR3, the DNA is TGTGCCAGCTCCCGAGTATCGCCAGTAGACCACCCCTACGAGCAGTACTTC. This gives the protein CASSRVSPVDHPYEQYF.